Each of the 29 T cell receptor beta chains below was sequenced from the same sample in a study of blood T cell repertoires in COVID-19. Clones were sequenced by immunoSEQ multiplex PCR, and TCRdb holds only the in-frame ones, with some missing. The profile shows 200,000 to 250,000 clones, around 89% of them singletons. Sample: peripheral blood. The origin of the receptors is a middle-aged woman with acute or convalescent COVID-19.

The gene calls are TRBV6-5 and TRBJ2-1; 7 bases agree with TRBD1. The V gene end was trimmed by 2 bases and the J gene end by 2 bases; junction bases not matched to a gene: 3. Germline CDR1 MNHEY, CDR2 SVGAGI. The CDR3 is made up of 15 amino acids. The CDR3 is CASSYGQGAYNEQFF. CDR3 bases: TGTGCCAGCAGTTACGGGCAGGGGGCCTACAATGAGCAGTTCTTC.

The chain combines TRBV7-9 with TRBJ2-6; 7 bases agree with TRBD1. Germline values: CDR1 SEHNR, CDR2 FQNEAQ (reference sequence). Germline trimming cut 6 bases from V and 0 bases from J; bases unmatched to any gene: 2. This CDR3 has 15 residues. CDR3 loop: CASRNRGSGANVLTF. CDR3 in DNA: TGTGCCAGCAGGAACAGGGGCTCTGGGGCCAACGTCCTGACTTTC.

This chain uses TRBV30 with TRBJ2-5, with D possibly TRBD1 on 6 matching bases. The CDR3 is 14 amino acids. Trimming took off 0 bases at V and 0 bases at J, with 8 bases between the two ends. Germline V lookup: CDR1 GTSNPN, CDR2 SVGIG (reference sequence). The CDR3 sequence is CAWSVDRNQETQYF. For the CDR3, the DNA is TGTGCCTGGAGTGTAGACAGGAACCAAGAGACCCAGTACTTC.

The CDR3 bases are TGTGCCAGTAGTCCCACACCTCAGGGCTACACCTTC. Translating gives CASSPTPQGYTF. V is TRBV19 and J is TRBJ1-2, with D hard to call. The V and J ends lost 5 bases and 8 bases respectively, with 12 bases between them. Germline CDR1 reads LNHDA; CDR2 reads SQIVND (reference sequence). The CDR3 contains 12 residues.

J is TRBJ1-2 and V is TRBV7-9; TRBD1 might be the D (6 bases). V dropped 3 bases and J dropped 3 bases, with 11 bases sitting between them. The CDR3 contains 14 residues. The germline gives CDR1 SEHNR, CDR2 FQNEAQ (reference sequence). The CDR3 bases are TGTGCCAGCAGCTTTCCCGGACAGCACTATGGCTACACCTTC. Translated, it gives CASSFPGQHYGYTF.

The rearrangement joins TRBV2 to TRBJ1-5; D not resolved. Trimming pared 11 bases from V and 4 bases from J, leaving 12 bases between. Germline V lookup: CDR1 SNHLY, CDR2 FYNNEI. The CDR3 spans 12 residues. CDR3 sequence: CASGNRNQPQHF. The CDR3 nucleotides are TGTGCCTCCGGGAACAGAAATCAGCCCCAGCATTTT.

The rearrangement links TRBV11-2 to TRBJ1-6, with 7 nucleotides matching TRBD1. Per the germline V gene, CDR1 is SGHAT and CDR2 is FQNNGV. V trimming: 4 bases; J trimming: 7 bases; junction bases outside the gene matches: 7. This CDR3 region has 15 residues. The CDR3 coding sequence is TGTGCCAGCAGCTCGTCCGGGACAGAGAATTCACCCCTCCACTTT. It yields the protein CASSSSGTENSPLHF.

This chain joins TRBV5-1 and TRBJ2-7, with 11 positions matching TRBD1. V lost 4 bases and J lost 4; bases outside the gene matches: 7. The CDR3 extends over 15 amino acids. Germline lookup yields CDR1 SGHRS and CDR2 YFSETQ. As DNA, the CDR3 is TGCGCCAGCAGCCTCGGGACAGGGGGGTCGTACGAGCAGTACGTC. Residues: CASSLGTGGSYEQYV.

The V call is TRBV30, the J call TRBJ2-1; the D gene is possibly TRBD2 (7 bases). Germline CDR1 and CDR2: GTSNPN and SVGIG (reference sequence). Trimming cost V 4 bases and J 3 bases, with 25 bases left between them. The CDR3 sequence is 18 residues long. CDR3 loop: CAWILGTFSGGNYNEQFF. CDR3 in DNA: TGTGCCTGGATTCTAGGGACATTTTCGGGGGGAAACTACAATGAGCAGTTCTTC.

This chain uses TRBV18 with TRBJ1-1; maybe TRBD1 (5 bases). The V gene's germline CDR1 is KGHSH and CDR2 LQKENI. Trimming took 6 bases from V and 5 from J, leaving 19 bases between them. The CDR3 runs 15 residues. This chain's CDR3 is CASSGYRTEVTEAFF. CDR3 DNA sequence: TGTGCCAGCTCGGGCTACAGGACCGAAGTGACTGAAGCTTTCTTT. Full variable domain (rest looked up from reference TRBV18 and TRBJ1-1): NAGVMQNPRHLVRRRGQEARLRCSPMKGHSHVYWYRQLPEEGLKFMVYLQKENIIDESGMPKERFSAEFPKEGPSILRIQQVVRGDSAAYFCASSGYRTEVTEAFFGQGTRLTVV.

This clone was seen only once. V and J are TRBV28 and TRBJ1-1; TRBD1 might be the D (5 bases). The germline V gene encodes CDR1 MDHEN and CDR2 SYDVKM. The CDR3 sequence is 14 residues long. Deletions cut 7 bases from V and 3 bases from J, with 15 bases between. The CDR3 DNA reads TGTGCCAGCATCTCATGGGGGGAGGACACTGAAGCTTTCTTT. Translated: CASISWGEDTEAFF.

The V call is TRBV19, the J call TRBJ2-1, with 7 bases lining up with TRBD2. Germline V gene lookup returns CDR1 LNHDA and CDR2 SQIVND (reference sequence). This CDR3 region has 13 residues. The V and J ends lost 8 bases and 7 bases, in that order; junction bases with no gene match: 8. CDR3 coding DNA: TGTGCCAGTGGCGGGGGAACTTGGAATGAGCAGTTCTTC. Amino acid sequence: CASGGGTWNEQFF.

The chain recombines TRBV5-1 with TRBJ2-5; TRBD1 aligns across 11 bases. V gave up 4 bases and J gave up 4 bases; unmatched junction bases: 3. CDR3 size: 14 residues. The germline V gene has CDR1 SGHRS and CDR2 YFSETQ. CDR3 DNA: TGCGCCAGCAGCCACGGGACAGGGGGAGAGACCCAGTACTTC. Amino acids: CASSHGTGGETQYF.

The rearrangement uses TRBV19 and TRBJ1-1; 9 bases match TRBD1. The CDR3 has 14 residues. The ends lost 5 bases at V and 6 bases at J; junction bases unmatched: 7. Germline CDR1 and CDR2: LNHDA and SQIVND (reference sequence). CDR3 sequence reads: CASSWDREVAEAFF. The DNA for the CDR3 is TGTGCCAGTAGTTGGGACAGGGAAGTCGCTGAAGCTTTCTTT. Combining the CDR3 with reference TRBV19 and TRBJ1-1 gives the whole variable domain DGGITQSPKYLFRKEGQNVTLSCEQNLNHDAMYWYRQDPGQGLRLIYYSQIVNDFQKGDIAEGYSVSREKKESFPLTVTSAQKNPTAFYLCASSWDREVAEAFFGQGTRLTVV.

The chain recombines TRBV24-1 with TRBJ2-7; 11 bases are a match to TRBD2. V lost 4 bases and J lost 7; bases outside the gene matches: 11. This CDR3 region has 16 residues. CDR1 and CDR2 (germline): KGHDR, SFDVKD. Here the CDR3 DNA reads TGTGCCACCAGTGAAACCCGGAGACTAGCGGGGAAAGAGCAGTACGTC. Protein product: CATSETRRLAGKEQYV.

The rearrangement joins TRBV9 to TRBJ2-5; 9 nucleotides line up with TRBD2. Germline V gene data show CDR1 as SGDLS and CDR2 as YYNGEE. The CDR3 loop spans 19 amino acids. Trimming at V came to 0 bases and at J to 4 bases, leaving 16 bases not matched to a gene. CDR3 amino acids: CASSVGWRGGTGIAETQYF. The CDR3 nucleotides are TGTGCCAGCAGCGTAGGTTGGCGGGGGGGCACCGGAATCGCAGAGACCCAGTACTTC.

V is TRBV9 and J is TRBJ1-6, with TRBD1 matching over 11 bases. J lost 4 bases, V lost 3 bases, and 9 bases had no gene match. CDR1 and CDR2 (germline): SGDLS, YYNGEE. CDR3 length: 18 amino acids. The CDR3 is CASSEGQGGLGYNSPLHF. DNA for the CDR3: TGTGCCAGCAGCGAGGGACAGGGGGGCCTAGGGTATAATTCACCCCTCCACTTT.

The chain couples TRBV12-5 to TRBJ1-2; a weak D match, TRBD1 (6 bases). CDR3 length: 14 amino acids. V lost 3 bases and J lost 5, with 13 bases in between. The germline gives CDR1 LGHNT, CDR2 FRNRAP. The CDR3 loop is CASGLQGGIYGYTF. As DNA, the CDR3 is TGTGCTAGTGGTTTACAAGGGGGTATTTATGGCTACACCTTC.

V and J are TRBV25-1 and TRBJ1-4; TRBD1 might be the D (6 bases). The V end was cut by 8 bases, the J end by 8 bases, with 15 bases between. Germline V lookup: CDR1 MGHDK, CDR2 SYGVNS. The CDR3 is made up of 13 amino acids. The CDR3 nucleotides read TGTGCCAGCGGCGGGGGGGCAGAAGAAAAACTGTTTTTT. It codes for CASGGGAEEKLFF.

The chain joins TRBV28 to TRBJ2-3; 7 nucleotides match TRBD1. The V gene's germline CDR1 is MDHEN and CDR2 SYDVKM. The CDR3 totals 15 residues. Trimming cost V 2 bases and J 1 base; bases outside gene matches: 3. CDR3: CASSLADRGTDTQYF. DNA for the CDR3: TGTGCCAGCAGTTTAGCAGACAGGGGCACAGATACGCAGTATTTT.

This chain's CDR3 is CASSAPRGNTEAFF. Here the CDR3 DNA reads TGTGCCAGCAGCGCACCCAGGGGGAACACTGAAGCTTTCTTT. V gene TRBV9 combines with J gene TRBJ1-1; D possibly corresponds to TRBD1 (6 bases). Germline V gene lookup returns CDR1 SGDLS and CDR2 YYNGEE. The CDR3 runs to 14 residues. V lost 3 bases, J lost 1 base, and 10 bases lay in between.

The genes are TRBV10-3 and TRBJ2-5, with TRBD1 identical over 7 bases. Trimming cost V 6 bases and J 1 base; bases outside gene matches: 8. The CDR3 is 15 residues long. In germline, CDR1 is ENHRY, CDR2 SYGVKD. CDR3 sequence (DNA): TGTGCCATCAGCCCCAGACAGGGAAGCCAAGAGACCCAGTACTTC. Encoded protein: CAISPRQGSQETQYF.

The chain is built from TRBV6-5 and TRBJ1-2; tentative D call: TRBD1 (6 bases). This CDR3 spans 14 amino acids. Germline lookup yields CDR1 MNHEY and CDR2 SVGAGI. V lost 6 bases and J lost 4, with 15 bases in between. In DNA, the CDR3 is TGTGCCAGCAGGGACGGGGGGCCCACCTATGGCTACACCTTC. Protein sequence: CASRDGGPTYGYTF.

The chain couples TRBV18 to TRBJ1-2; TRBD1 is a possible D gene (6 bases). Germline V gene sequence: CDR1 KGHSH, CDR2 LQKENI. V lost 3 bases and J lost 3, with 14 bases in between. The CDR3 has 15 residues. In DNA form, the CDR3 reads TGTGCCAGCTCACCCTCAAACAGGGCGCACTATGGCTACACCTTC. The encoded protein is CASSPSNRAHYGYTF.

The V gene is TRBV9, the J gene TRBJ1-4; D is perhaps TRBD1 (5 bases). Per the germline V gene, CDR1 is SGDLS and CDR2 is YYNGEE. The V and J ends lost 3 bases and 6 bases respectively, with 15 bases between them. The CDR3 contains 15 residues. CDR3 protein: CASSARMGEDEKLFF. The DNA for the CDR3 is TGTGCCAGCAGCGCAAGGATGGGGGAGGATGAAAAACTGTTTTTT.

V gene TRBV21-1 combines with J gene TRBJ2-7; TRBD2, the table's D call, was not compared with the DNA. TRBV21-1 is a pseudogene. The CDR3 runs to 16 residues. CDR3 region: CASSPPGGSQTYEQYV. In nucleotides, the CDR3 is TGTGCCAGCAGCCCCCCTGGGGGGTCCCAAACCTACGAGCAGTACGTC.

CDR3 nucleotides: TGTGCCAGCAAGGACAGCTACAATGAGCAGTTCTTC. Protein product: CASKDSYNEQFF. The V and J genes are TRBV2 and TRBJ2-1; D is perhaps TRBD1 (6 bases). This CDR3 has 12 amino acids. From germline, CDR1 is SNHLY and CDR2 FYNNEI. Trimming shortened V by 7 bases and J by 3 bases, and 7 bases separated the two germline ends.

This chain uses TRBV5-6 with TRBJ2-7, with a possible D match to TRBD1 (6 bases). The ends were cut back, 0 bases at V and 5 bases at J, with 12 bases in the middle. Germline V CDR1 and CDR2: SGHDT, YYEEEE. The CDR3 consists of 14 residues. Here the CDR3 DNA reads TGTGCCAGCAGCTTGGCCCCGGACAGCGACGAGCAGTACGTC. Translated, it gives CASSLAPDSDEQYV.

The rearrangement joins TRBV3-1 (or the pseudogene TRBV3-2) to TRBJ2-5, with TRBD2 identical over 8 bases. V lost 4 bases, J lost 6 bases, and 10 bases stayed unmatched. Germline CDR1 is LGHDT and CDR2 is YNNKEL (reference sequence). The CDR3 sequence is 15 residues long. CDR3 coding DNA: TGTGCCAGCAGCCCCCGGGGCCGCGGGGGGAAGACCCAGTACTTC. As protein: CASSPRGRGGKTQYF.